This TCR beta chain was captured in a study of pediatric ulcerative colitis. The CDR3 sequence is 14 residues long. With 3 bases clipped from V and 7 bases from J, the junction kept 4 bases outside the gene matches. CDR1 and CDR2 (germline): KGHSH, LQKENI. Generated by immunoSEQ multiplex PCR, the TCRdb table keeps only in-frame clones and is missing some. Of about 60,000 clones listed, around 87% were seen once; the top ten hold roughly 1.5%. This chain links TRBV18 with TRBJ2-2, with 8 bases identical to TRBD1. The sample comprised blood. The TCR sequence derives from a boy aged 5-17 years who was a control in a study of pediatric ulcerative colitis. CDR3 DNA: TGTGCCAGCTCACCGGACAGGGTCATCGGGGAGCTGTTTTTT. This encodes CASSPDRVIGELFF.